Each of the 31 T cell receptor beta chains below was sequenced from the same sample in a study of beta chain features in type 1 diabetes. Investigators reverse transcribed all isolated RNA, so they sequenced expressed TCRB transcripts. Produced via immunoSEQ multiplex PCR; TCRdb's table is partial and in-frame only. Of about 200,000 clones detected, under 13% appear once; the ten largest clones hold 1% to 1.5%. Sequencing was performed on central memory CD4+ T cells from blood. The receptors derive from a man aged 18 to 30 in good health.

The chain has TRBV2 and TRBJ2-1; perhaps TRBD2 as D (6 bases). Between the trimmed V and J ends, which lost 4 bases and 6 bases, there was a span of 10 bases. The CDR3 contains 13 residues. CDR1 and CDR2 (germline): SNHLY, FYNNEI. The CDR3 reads CASSGDSGNEQFF. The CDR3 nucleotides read TGTGCCAGCAGTGGGGACTCGGGCAATGAGCAGTTCTTC.

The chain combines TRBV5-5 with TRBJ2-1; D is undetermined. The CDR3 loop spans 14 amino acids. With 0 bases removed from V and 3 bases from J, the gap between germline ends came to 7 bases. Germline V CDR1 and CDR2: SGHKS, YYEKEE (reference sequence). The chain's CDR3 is CASSLGSNYNEQFF. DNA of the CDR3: TGTGCCAGCAGCTTGGGCTCTAACTACAATGAGCAGTTCTTC. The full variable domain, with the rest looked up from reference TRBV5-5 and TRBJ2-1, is DAGVTQSPTHLIKTRGQQVTLRCSPISGHKSVSWYQQVLGQGPQFIFQYYEKEERGRGNFPDRFSARQFPNYSSELNVNALLLGDSALYLCASSLGSNYNEQFFGPGTRLTVL.

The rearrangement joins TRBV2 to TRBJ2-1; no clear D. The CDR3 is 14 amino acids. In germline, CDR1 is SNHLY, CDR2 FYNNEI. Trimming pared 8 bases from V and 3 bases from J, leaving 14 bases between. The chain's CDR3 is CASDGVLIYNEQFF. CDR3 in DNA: TGTGCCAGCGATGGTGTGCTGATCTACAATGAGCAGTTCTTC.

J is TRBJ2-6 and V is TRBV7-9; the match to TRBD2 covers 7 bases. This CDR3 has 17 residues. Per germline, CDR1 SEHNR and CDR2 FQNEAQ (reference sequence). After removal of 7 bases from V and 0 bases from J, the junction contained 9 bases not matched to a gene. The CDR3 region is CASISGTTFSGANVLTF. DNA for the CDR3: TGTGCCAGCATCTCCGGGACTACCTTCTCTGGGGCCAACGTCCTGACTTTC.

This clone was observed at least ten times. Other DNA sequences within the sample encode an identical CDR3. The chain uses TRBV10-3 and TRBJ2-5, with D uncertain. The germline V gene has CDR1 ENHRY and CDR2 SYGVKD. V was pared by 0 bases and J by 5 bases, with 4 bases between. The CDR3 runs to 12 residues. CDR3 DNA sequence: TGTGCCATCAGTGAGTCACAGGAGACCCAGTACTTC. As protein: CAISESQETQYF.

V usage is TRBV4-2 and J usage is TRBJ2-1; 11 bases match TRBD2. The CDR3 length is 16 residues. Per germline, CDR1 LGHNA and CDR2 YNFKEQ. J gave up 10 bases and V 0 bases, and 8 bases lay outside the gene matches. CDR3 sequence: CASSQEIAGGPGEQFF. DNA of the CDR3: TGTGCCAGCAGCCAAGAGATAGCGGGAGGGCCAGGGGAGCAGTTCTTC.

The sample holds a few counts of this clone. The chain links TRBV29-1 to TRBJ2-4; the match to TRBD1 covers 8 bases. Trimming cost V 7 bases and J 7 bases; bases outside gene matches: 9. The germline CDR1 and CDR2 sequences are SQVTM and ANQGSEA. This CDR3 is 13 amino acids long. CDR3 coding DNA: TGCAGCGCCCAGGACAGGGATAGGAACATTCAGTACTTC. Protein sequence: CSAQDRDRNIQYF.

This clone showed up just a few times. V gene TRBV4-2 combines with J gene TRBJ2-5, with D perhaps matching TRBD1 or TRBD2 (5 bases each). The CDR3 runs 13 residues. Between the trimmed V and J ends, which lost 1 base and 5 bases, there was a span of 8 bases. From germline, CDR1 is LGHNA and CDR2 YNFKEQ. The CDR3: CASSQGDGETQYF. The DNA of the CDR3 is TGTGCCAGCAGCCAAGGGGACGGGGAGACCCAGTACTTC.

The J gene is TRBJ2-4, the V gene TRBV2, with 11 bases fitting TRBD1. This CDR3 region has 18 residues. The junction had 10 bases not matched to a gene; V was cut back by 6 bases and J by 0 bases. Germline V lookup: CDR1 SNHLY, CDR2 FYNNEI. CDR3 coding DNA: TGTGCCAGCAGATGGACAGGGGGCGAATTACTAGCCAAAAACATTCAGTACTTC. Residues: CASRWTGGELLAKNIQYF.

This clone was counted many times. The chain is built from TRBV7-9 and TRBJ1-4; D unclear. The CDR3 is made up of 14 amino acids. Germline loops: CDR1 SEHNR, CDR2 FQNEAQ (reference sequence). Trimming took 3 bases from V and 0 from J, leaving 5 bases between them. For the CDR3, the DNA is TGTGCCAGCAGCTTGTGGCCAACTAATGAAAAACTGTTTTTT. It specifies CASSLWPTNEKLFF.

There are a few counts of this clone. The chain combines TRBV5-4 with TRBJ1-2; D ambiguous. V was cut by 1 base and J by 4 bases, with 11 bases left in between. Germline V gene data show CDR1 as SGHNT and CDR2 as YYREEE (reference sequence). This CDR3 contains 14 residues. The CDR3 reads CASSLTRGGYGYTF. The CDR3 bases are TGTGCCAGCAGCTTGACTCGAGGCGGCTATGGCTACACCTTC.

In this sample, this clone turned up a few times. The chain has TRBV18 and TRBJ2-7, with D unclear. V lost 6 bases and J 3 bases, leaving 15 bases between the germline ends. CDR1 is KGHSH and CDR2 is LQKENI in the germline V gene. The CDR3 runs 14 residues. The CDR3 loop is CASSPIHGDYEQYF. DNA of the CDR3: TGTGCCAGCTCCCCTATACATGGGGACTACGAGCAGTACTTC.

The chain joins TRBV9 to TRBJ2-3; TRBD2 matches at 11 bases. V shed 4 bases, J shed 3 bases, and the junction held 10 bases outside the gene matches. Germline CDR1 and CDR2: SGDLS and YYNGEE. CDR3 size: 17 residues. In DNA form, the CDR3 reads TGTGCCAGCAGCAAACTGTTAGCGGGAGGGCCAACAGATACGCAGTATTTT. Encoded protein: CASSKLLAGGPTDTQYF.

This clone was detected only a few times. CDR3 in amino acids: CASSSTSGLPYNEQFF. The CDR3 region has the DNA TGTGCCAGCAGTTCGACTAGCGGGTTACCCTACAATGAGCAGTTCTTC. V is TRBV27 and J is TRBJ2-1, with 10 nucleotides matching TRBD2. Germline assignment: CDR1 MNHEY and CDR2 SMNVEV (reference sequence). This CDR3 is 16 amino acids long. Trimming cost V 4 bases and J 2 bases; bases outside gene matches: 5.

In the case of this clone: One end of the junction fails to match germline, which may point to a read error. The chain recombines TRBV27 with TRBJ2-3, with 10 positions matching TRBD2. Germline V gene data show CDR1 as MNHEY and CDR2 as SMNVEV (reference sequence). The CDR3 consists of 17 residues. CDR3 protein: CSSSSRTSGRGVDTQYF. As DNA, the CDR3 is TGTTCCAGCAGTTCGCGGACTAGCGGACGAGGAGTGGATACGCAGTATTTT.

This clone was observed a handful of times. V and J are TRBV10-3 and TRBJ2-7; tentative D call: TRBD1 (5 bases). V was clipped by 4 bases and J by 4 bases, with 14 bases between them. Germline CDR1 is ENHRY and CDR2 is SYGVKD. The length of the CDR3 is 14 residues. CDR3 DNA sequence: TGTGCCATCAGTGGGACACCCTTGGCTTACGAGCAGTACTTC. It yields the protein CAISGTPLAYEQYF.

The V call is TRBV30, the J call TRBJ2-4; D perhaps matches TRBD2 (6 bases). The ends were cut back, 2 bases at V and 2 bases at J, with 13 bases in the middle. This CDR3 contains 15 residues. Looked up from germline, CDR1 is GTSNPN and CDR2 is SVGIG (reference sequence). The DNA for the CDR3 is TGTGCCTGGAGTATCCCGGGCGGGACCAAAAACATTCAGTACTTC. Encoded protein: CAWSIPGGTKNIQYF.

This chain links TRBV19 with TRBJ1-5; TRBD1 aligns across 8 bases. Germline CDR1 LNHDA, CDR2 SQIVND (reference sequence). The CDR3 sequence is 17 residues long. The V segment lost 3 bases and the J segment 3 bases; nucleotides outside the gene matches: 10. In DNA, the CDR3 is TGTGCCAGTAGTATCCTTCTTGGACAGGGTTACAATCAGCCCCAGCATTTT. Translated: CASSILLGQGYNQPQHF.

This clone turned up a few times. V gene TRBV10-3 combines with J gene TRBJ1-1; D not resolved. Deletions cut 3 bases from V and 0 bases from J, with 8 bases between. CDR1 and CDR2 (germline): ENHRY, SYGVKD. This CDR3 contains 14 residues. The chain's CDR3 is CAISDMGMNTEAFF. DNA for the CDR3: TGTGCCATCAGTGATATGGGCATGAACACTGAAGCTTTCTTT.

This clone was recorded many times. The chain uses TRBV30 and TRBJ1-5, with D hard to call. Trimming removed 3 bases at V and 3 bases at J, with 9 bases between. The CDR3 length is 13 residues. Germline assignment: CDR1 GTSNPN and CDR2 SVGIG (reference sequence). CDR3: CAWRSRTNQPQHF. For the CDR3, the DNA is TGTGCCTGGAGATCCAGGACCAATCAGCCCCAGCATTTT.

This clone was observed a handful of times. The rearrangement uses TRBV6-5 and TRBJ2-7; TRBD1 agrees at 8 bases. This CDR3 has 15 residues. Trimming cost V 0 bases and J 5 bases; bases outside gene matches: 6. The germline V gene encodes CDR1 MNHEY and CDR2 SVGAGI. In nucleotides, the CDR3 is TGTGCCAGCAGTTACTCGGACAGGGCATTGGACGAGCAGTACTTC. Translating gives CASSYSDRALDEQYF.

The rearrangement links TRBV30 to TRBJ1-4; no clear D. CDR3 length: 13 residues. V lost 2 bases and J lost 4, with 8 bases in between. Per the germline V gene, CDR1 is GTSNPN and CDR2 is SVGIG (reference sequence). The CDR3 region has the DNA TGTGCCTGGAGTAGCGCGTATAATGAAAAACTGTTTTTT. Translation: CAWSSAYNEKLFF.

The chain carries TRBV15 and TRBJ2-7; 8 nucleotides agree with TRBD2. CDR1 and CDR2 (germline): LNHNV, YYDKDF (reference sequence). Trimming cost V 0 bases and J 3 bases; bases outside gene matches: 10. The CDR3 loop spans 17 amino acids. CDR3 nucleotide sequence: TGTGCCACCAGCAGAGAGTACGGGCACAGCGGGAGCTACGAGCAGTACTTC. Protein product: CATSREYGHSGSYEQYF.

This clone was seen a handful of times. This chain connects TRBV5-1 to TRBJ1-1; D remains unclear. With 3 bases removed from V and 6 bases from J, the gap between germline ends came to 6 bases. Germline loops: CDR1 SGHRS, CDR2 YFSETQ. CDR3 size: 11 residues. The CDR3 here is CASSSQAEAFF. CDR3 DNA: TGCGCCAGCAGCTCACAAGCTGAAGCTTTCTTT. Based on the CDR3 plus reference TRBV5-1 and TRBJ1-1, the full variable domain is KAGVTQTPRYLIKTRGQQVTLSCSPISGHRSVSWYQQTPGQGLQFLFEYFSETQRNKGNFPGRFSGRQFSNSRSEMNVSTLELGDSALYLCASSSQAEAFFGQGTRLTVV.

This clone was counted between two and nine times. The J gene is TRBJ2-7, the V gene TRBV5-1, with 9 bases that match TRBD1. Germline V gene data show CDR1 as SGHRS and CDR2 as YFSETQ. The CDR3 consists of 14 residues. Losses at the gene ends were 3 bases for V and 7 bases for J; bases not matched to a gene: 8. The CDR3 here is CASSSGTGWREQYF. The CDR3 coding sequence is TGCGCCAGCAGCTCCGGGACAGGGTGGCGGGAGCAGTACTTC.

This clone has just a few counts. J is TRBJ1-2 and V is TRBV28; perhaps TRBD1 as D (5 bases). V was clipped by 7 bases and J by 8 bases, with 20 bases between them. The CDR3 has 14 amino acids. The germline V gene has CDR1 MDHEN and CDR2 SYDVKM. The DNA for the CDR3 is TGTGCCAGCACAACTCGACAGCCCATTAGGGGCTACACCTTC. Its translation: CASTTRQPIRGYTF.

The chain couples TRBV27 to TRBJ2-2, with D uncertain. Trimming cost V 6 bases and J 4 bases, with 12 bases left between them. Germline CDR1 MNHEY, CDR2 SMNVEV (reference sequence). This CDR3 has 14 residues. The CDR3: CASSRRAITGELFF. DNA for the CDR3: TGTGCCAGCAGCAGACGGGCCATCACCGGGGAGCTGTTTTTT.

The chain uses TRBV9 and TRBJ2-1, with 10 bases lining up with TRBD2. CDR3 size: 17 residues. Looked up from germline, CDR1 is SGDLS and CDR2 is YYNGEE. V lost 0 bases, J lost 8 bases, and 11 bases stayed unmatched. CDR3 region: CASSVALGLAAGDEQFF. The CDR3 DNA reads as TGTGCCAGCAGCGTAGCCCTTGGACTAGCGGCAGGCGATGAGCAGTTCTTC. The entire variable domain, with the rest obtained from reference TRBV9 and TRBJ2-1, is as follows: DSGVTQTPKHLITATGQRVTLRCSPRSGDLSVYWYQQSLDQGLQFLIQYYNGEERAKGNILERFSAQQFPDLHSELNLSSLELGDSALYFCASSVALGLAAGDEQFFGPGTRLTVL.

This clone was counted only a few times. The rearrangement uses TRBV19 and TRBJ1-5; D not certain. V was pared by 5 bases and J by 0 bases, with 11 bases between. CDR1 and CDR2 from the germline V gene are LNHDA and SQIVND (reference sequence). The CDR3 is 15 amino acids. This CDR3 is CASSAEGVSNQPQHF. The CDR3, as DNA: TGTGCCAGTAGTGCCGAGGGTGTTAGCAATCAGCCCCAGCATTTT.

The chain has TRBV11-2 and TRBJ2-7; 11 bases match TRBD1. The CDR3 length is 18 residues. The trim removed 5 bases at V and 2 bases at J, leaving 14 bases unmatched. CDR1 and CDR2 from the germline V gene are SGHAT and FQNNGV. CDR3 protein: CASSPTGRGQGVPYEQYF. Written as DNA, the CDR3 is TGTGCCAGCAGCCCAACTGGGCGGGGACAGGGGGTGCCCTACGAGCAGTACTTC.

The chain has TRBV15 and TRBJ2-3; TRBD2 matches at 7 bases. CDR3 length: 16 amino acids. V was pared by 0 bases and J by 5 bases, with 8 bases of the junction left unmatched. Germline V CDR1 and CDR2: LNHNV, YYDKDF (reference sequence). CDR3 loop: CATSRDRGREKDTQYF. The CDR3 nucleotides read TGTGCCACCAGCAGAGATCGAGGGAGGGAGAAAGATACGCAGTATTTT.